The 11 T cell receptor beta chains presented below share a single source sample, sequenced in a study of sequential checkpoint blockade in melanoma. As for treatment: randomized to nivolumab then ipilimumab (arm A) or the reverse (arm B). The repertoire was sequenced with immunoSEQ multiplex PCR; TCRdb's copy has only in-frame clones and lacks some. The table shows roughly 11,000 clones, with around 73% occurring only once. Sequencing used CD8+ T cells sorted from blood (inferred from file names), obtained from a patient given nivolumab and ipilimumab in sequence. Source of these receptors: a human donor with melanoma.

This clone appeared once. This rearrangement joins TRBV27 to TRBJ2-1, with TRBD2 matching 7 bases. The CDR3 extends over 14 amino acids. The germline V gene has CDR1 MNHEY and CDR2 SMNVEV (reference sequence). With V trimmed by 4 bases and J by 9 bases, 9 bases remained unmatched. The CDR3 DNA follows: TGTGCCAGCAGTTCCTCCGGACTAGGTCGTGAGCAGTTCTTC. This gives the protein CASSSSGLGREQFF.

This chain uses TRBV27 with TRBJ2-7; tentative D call: TRBD2 (5 bases). V dropped 4 bases and J dropped 7 bases, with 14 bases sitting between them. CDR1 and CDR2 (germline): MNHEY, SMNVEV (reference sequence). The CDR3 loop spans 13 amino acids. The chain's CDR3 is CASSSGSLGEQYF. The CDR3 DNA is TGTGCCAGCAGTTCGGGGTCCCTAGGGGAGCAGTACTTC.

This chain uses TRBV13 with TRBJ2-7, with D maybe TRBD1 (6 bases). V lost 3 bases and J lost 3, with 12 bases in between. The CDR3 totals 14 residues. The germline gives CDR1 PRHDT, CDR2 FYEKMQ (reference sequence). The CDR3 loop is CASSLGAQGYEQYF. The CDR3 DNA reads as TGTGCCAGCAGCTTGGGGGCTCAAGGCTACGAGCAGTACTTC.

The J gene is TRBJ1-6, the V gene TRBV7-9; D is unresolved. This CDR3 has 17 amino acids. CDR1 and CDR2 (germline): SEHNR, FQNEAQ (reference sequence). V was cut by 5 bases and J by 0 bases, with 14 bases left in between. CDR3 protein: CASSHSPRSSYNSPLHF. Written as DNA, the CDR3 is TGTGCCAGCAGCCATTCCCCGCGGAGCTCCTATAATTCACCCCTCCACTTT.

This clone appeared once. The chain carries TRBV9 and TRBJ2-3; 9 bases agree with TRBD2. This CDR3 has 14 amino acids. Germline V lookup: CDR1 SGDLS, CDR2 YYNGEE. V shed 3 bases, J shed 8 bases, and the junction held 7 bases outside the gene matches. The CDR3 here is CASSAAGGLGTQYF. In nucleotides, the CDR3 is TGTGCCAGCAGCGCAGCGGGAGGATTAGGTACGCAGTATTTT. Supplemented by reference TRBV9 and TRBJ2-3, the full variable domain reads DSGVTQTPKHLITATGQRVTLRCSPRSGDLSVYWYQQSLDQGLQFLIQYYNGEERAKGNILERFSAQQFPDLHSELNLSSLELGDSALYFCASSAAGGLGTQYFGPGTRLTVL.

This clone was observed a handful of times. A junction end diverges from the germline sequence, so it may reflect a read error. The chain links TRBV4-1 to TRBJ1-1; 7 positions match TRBD1. The CDR3 is 15 amino acids. Per the germline V gene, CDR1 is MGHRA and CDR2 is YSYEKL. This CDR3 is CASSQDNRGHTEAFF. The CDR3 bases are TGTGCCAGCAGCCAAGACAACAGGGGACACACTGAAGCTTTCTTT.

This chain joins TRBV27 and TRBJ2-2; D might be TRBD1 (5 bases). V lost 4 bases, J lost 7 bases, and 13 bases lay in between. Germline loops: CDR1 MNHEY, CDR2 SMNVEV (reference sequence). This CDR3 has 14 amino acids. The CDR3 bases are TGTGCCAGCAGTTCAGACAGAAAGGGCGGGGAGCTGTTTTTT. Protein: CASSSDRKGGELFF.

The CDR3 is CASSLLVGREQYF. The CDR3 coding sequence is TGTGCCAGCAGTTTATTGGTGGGCCGAGAGCAGTACTTC. The J gene is TRBJ2-7, the V gene TRBV27; no clear D. This CDR3 comprises 13 residues. V shed 1 base and J shed 7 bases, with 11 bases lying between them. Germline V gene sequence: CDR1 MNHEY, CDR2 SMNVEV (reference sequence).

The chain couples TRBV28 to TRBJ1-6; D might be TRBD1 (5 bases). The CDR3 runs 13 residues. Deletions cut 7 bases from V and 13 bases from J, with 17 bases between. Germline CDR1 MDHEN, CDR2 SYDVKM. CDR3 amino acids: CASKFPQGRPLHF. CDR3 DNA: TGTGCCAGCAAATTCCCCCAGGGTCGGCCCCTCCACTTT.

This clone was detected once. The rearrangement uses TRBV15 and TRBJ2-7, with D perhaps matching TRBD1 (6 bases). CDR3 length: 15 amino acids. V lost 3 bases, J lost 3 bases, and 15 bases lay in between. Germline CDR1 is LNHNV and CDR2 is YYDKDF (reference sequence). CDR3 region: CATSSSTGSLYEQYF. DNA of the CDR3: TGTGCCACCAGCAGTTCGACAGGTTCGCTCTACGAGCAGTACTTC.

This chain joins TRBV29-1 and TRBJ2-7; 9 positions agree with TRBD1. The CDR3 contains 17 residues. Trimming at V came to 2 bases and at J to 2 bases, leaving 13 bases not matched to a gene. Germline CDR1 is SQVTM and CDR2 is ANQGSEA. CDR3 protein: CSVETPGQGIRPYEQYF. CDR3 nucleotide sequence: TGCAGCGTTGAAACCCCGGGACAGGGAATAAGGCCCTACGAGCAGTACTTC.